This T cell receptor (beta chain) was observed in a study of T cell responses to AZD1222 COVID-19 vaccine. The CDR3 is 14 residues long. With V trimmed by 5 bases and J by 4 bases, 7 bases remained unmatched. Germline assignment: CDR1 LGHNA and CDR2 YNFKEQ. The sample holds a few counts of this clone. Libraries were prepared by immunoSEQ multiplex PCR; TCRdb keeps only in-frame clonotypes and omits some of them. The sample holds 50,000 or so clones, around nine tenths seen once. The source of this sequence is an adult in good health. The rearrangement uses TRBV4-2 and TRBJ1-1, with 7 bases lining up with TRBD1. The starting material was peripheral blood, obtained on day 0 of AZD1222 vaccination. The CDR3 spells CASSETGALTEAFF. The DNA of the CDR3 is TGTGCCAGCAGCGAAACAGGGGCCCTCACTGAAGCTTTCTTT.